This TCR beta chain was captured in a study of blood T cell repertoires in COVID-19. Recovered Cohort 3 donors showed two negative PCRs, clearance, or symptom resolution. Assay: immunoSEQ multiplex PCR; the TCRdb copy retains only in-frame clones and omits some. The sample carries over 110,000 clones, 87% recorded once. V was clipped by 4 bases and J by 5 bases; unmatched bases: 7. The length of the CDR3 is 14 residues. Germline V lookup: CDR1 SGHNT, CDR2 YYREEE (reference sequence). The J gene is TRBJ2-7, the V gene TRBV5-4, with 9 bases that match TRBD1. Sequencing was performed on PBMCs or T cells enriched from blood (not recorded which). The TCR originated in a man aged 55-75 years who had recovered from COVID-19. Here the CDR3 reads CASSTRDRDHEQYF. CDR3 nucleotides: TGTGCCAGCAGCACCCGGGACAGGGACCACGAGCAGTACTTC.